The 7 T cell receptor beta chains presented below share a single source sample, sequenced in a study of human T cells and chemical hapten exposure. Time point of the sample: pre-sensitization, week 0. Regarding treatment: therapeutic diphenylcyclopropenone sensitization with weekly scalp DPC. TCRdb reprocessed the RACE reads via MiXCR and lists one record per CDR3 protein. The sample has 90,000 or so distinct CDR3 sequences, approximately 9% seen once. Sequencing used whole blood, obtained in connection with sensitization to the hapten diphenylcyclopropenone (DPC). These receptors were taken from a man in his forties with alopecia areata. Some clones in this sample may be carry-over from other donors' samples.

In regard to this clonotype: This sequence may be a read error, since a much larger clone differs from it by one base. The chain links TRBV7-2 to TRBJ2-3, with 7 bases aligning to TRBD1. The CDR3 loop spans 14 amino acids. CDR1 is SGHTA, CDR2 FQGNSA, per germline. The CDR3 sequence is CASSLGVRTGTQYF. DNA for the CDR3: TGTGCCAGCAGCTTAGGTGTGAGGACAGGTACGCAGTATTTT.

The sample holds many counts of this clonotype. J is TRBJ2-2 and V is TRBV7-2; D remains unclear. Deletions cut 1 base from V and 13 bases from J, with 13 bases between. Germline V gives CDR1 SGHTA, CDR2 FQGNSA. This CDR3 spans 13 amino acids. The CDR3 coding sequence is TGTGCCAGCAGCTTAGAGGAAAGGAGTGGGCTGTTTTTT. Residues: CASSLEERSGLFF.

This clonotype was detected ten times or more. The rearrangement joins TRBV20-1 to TRBJ1-5, with a possible D match to TRBD1 (5 bases). There are 14 residues in the CDR3. The V end was cut by 5 bases, the J end by 1 base, with 12 bases between. The V gene's germline CDR1 is DFQATT and CDR2 SNEGSKA (reference sequence). As DNA, the CDR3 is TGCAGTGCTGGCTGGGCAGGGAGCAATCAGCCCCAGCATTTT. Protein: CSAGWAGSNQPQHF.

This clonotype has more than one count but fewer than ten. The chain combines TRBV3-1 with TRBJ2-1, with 14 bases aligning to TRBD2. Trimming took 3 bases from V and 10 from J; bases not matched to a gene: 14. The CDR3 has 18 residues. From germline, CDR1 is LGHDT and CDR2 YNNKEL (reference sequence). The DNA for the CDR3 is TGTGCCAGCAGCCAGTCACGACCGGGACTAGCGGGAGTTGGAGAGCAGTTCTTC. This translates into CASSQSRPGLAGVGEQFF.

This clonotype has only a few counts. The CDR3 reads CASSLAGTGIGYTF. The CDR3 bases are TGCGCCAGCAGCTTGGCCGGGACAGGGATCGGCTACACCTTC. The chain employs TRBV5-1 and TRBJ1-2; TRBD1 matches 9 bases. Germline CDR1 is SGHRS and CDR2 is YFSETQ. The CDR3 is 14 residues long. V dropped 0 bases and J dropped 8; count of bases not matched to a gene: 5.

Comment on this clonotype: Given a much more abundant clone one base away, this may be a read error. This chain uses TRBV7-2 with TRBJ2-1; unclear D gene. Germline CDR1 and CDR2: SGHTA and FQGNSA. The CDR3 length is 16 residues. The CDR3 region is CASSPRDRNSYNEEFF. The CDR3, as DNA: TGTGCCAGCAGCCCACGTGACCGAAACTCCTACAATGAGGAGTTCTTC.

The chain employs TRBV5-4 and TRBJ2-4; D perhaps matches TRBD2 (7 bases). The CDR3 sequence is 17 residues long. Deletions cut 2 bases from V and 3 bases from J, with 18 bases between. Germline assignment: CDR1 SGHNT and CDR2 YYREEE (reference sequence). CDR3 amino acids: CASSLGRGRGGKNIQYF. The CDR3 nucleotides read TGTGCCAGCAGCTTAGGGCGGGGGCGAGGGGGCAAAAACATTCAGTACTTC.